Listed below are T cell receptor beta chains from one sample, sequenced in a study of blood T cell repertoires in COVID-19. The method was immunoSEQ multiplex PCR; TCRdb's version includes in-frame clones alone and lacks a portion of them. Among tens of thousands of clones listed, 88% were seen once. Sequencing input: peripheral blood. The receptors derive from a human donor in a cohort sampled during active COVID-19. Both conserved end residues are part of each CDR3. The D gene is left open where the match is weak. Clone size appears in some rows only: once, few, many, or a class for an expanded clone.

clone size: -; J gene: TRBJ2-7; V gene: TRBV18; D gene: TRBD1; CDR3 protein: CASSARTGFGEQYF; CDR3 DNA: TGTGCCAGCTCAGCTCGGACAGGATTTGGGGAGCAGTACTTC
clone size: -; J gene: TRBJ1-6; V gene: TRBV2; D gene: TRBD1; CDR3 protein: CASSVPAGGNSPLHF; CDR3 DNA: TGTGCCAGCAGTGTCCCCGCAGGGGGTAATTCACCCCTCCACTTT
clone size: -; J gene: TRBJ1-5; V gene: TRBV19; D gene: -; CDR3 protein: CASTLTGQSNQPQHF; CDR3 DNA: TGTGCCAGTACCCTGACAGGCCAGAGCAATCAGCCCCAGCATTTT
clone size: few; J gene: TRBJ1-3; V gene: TRBV7-9; D gene: -; CDR3 protein: CASSFTRNSGNTIYF; CDR3 DNA: TGTGCCAGCAGCTTTACACGCAACTCTGGAAACACCATATATTTT
clone size: -; J gene: TRBJ2-5; V gene: TRBV7-2; D gene: TRBD2; CDR3 protein: CASSPRPGLARETQYF; CDR3 DNA: TGTGCCAGCAGCCCAAGACCGGGACTAGCGCGAGAGACCCAGTACTTC
clone size: -; J gene: TRBJ2-7; V gene: TRBV10-2; D gene: TRBD1; CDR3 protein: CASRDRGPYEQYF; CDR3 DNA: TGCGCCAGCAGAGACAGGGGACCCTACGAGCAGTACTTC
clone size: -; J gene: TRBJ2-1; V gene: TRBV9; D gene: -; CDR3 protein: CASSVDSPDEQFF; CDR3 DNA: TGTGCCAGCAGCGTCGACTCCCCTGATGAGCAGTTCTTC
clone size: -; J gene: TRBJ1-5; V gene: TRBV28; D gene: TRBD1; CDR3 protein: CATPGQGSNQPQHF; CDR3 DNA: TGTGCCACCCCGGGACAGGGGAGCAATCAGCCCCAGCATTTT
clone size: -; J gene: TRBJ2-1; V gene: TRBV10-3; D gene: -; CDR3 protein: CAISAQGTNEQFF; CDR3 DNA: TGTGCCATCAGTGCTCAGGGGACAAACGAGCAGTTCTTC
clone size: -; J gene: TRBJ2-7; V gene: TRBV29-1; D gene: -; CDR3 protein: CSCGDLVEQYF; CDR3 DNA: TGCAGTTGCGGGGACCTAGTAGAGCAGTACTTC
clone size: -; J gene: TRBJ1-2; V gene: TRBV6-4; D gene: TRBD1; CDR3 protein: CASSPSTGEIYGYTF; CDR3 DNA: TGTGCCAGCAGTCCCTCGACAGGGGAAATCTATGGCTACACCTTC
clone size: once; J gene: TRBJ2-3; V gene: TRBV27; D gene: -; CDR3 protein: CASSPTRGDTQYF; CDR3 DNA: TGTGCCAGCAGTCCCACACGAGGAGATACGCAGTATTTT
clone size: -; J gene: TRBJ2-5; V gene: TRBV28; D gene: TRBD2; CDR3 protein: CASSLGTSGGEETQYF; CDR3 DNA: TGTGCCAGCAGTTTGGGGACTAGCGGGGGGGAAGAGACCCAGTACTTC
clone size: -; J gene: TRBJ1-2; V gene: TRBV27; D gene: -; CDR3 protein: CASSPFPSLINYGYTF; CDR3 DNA: TGTGCCAGCAGCCCCTTCCCAAGCCTTATTAACTATGGCTACACCTTC
clone size: -; J gene: TRBJ1-1; V gene: TRBV6-6; D gene: -; CDR3 protein: CASSAREAFF; CDR3 DNA: TGTGCCAGCAGCGCCAGGGAAGCTTTCTTT
clone size: -; J gene: TRBJ2-2; V gene: TRBV5-4; D gene: TRBD2; CDR3 protein: CASRLAGANTGELFF; CDR3 DNA: TGTGCCAGCAGACTAGCGGGAGCGAACACCGGGGAGCTGTTTTTT
clone size: -; J gene: TRBJ1-2; V gene: TRBV4-1; D gene: -; CDR3 protein: CASSSRGYGYTF; CDR3 DNA: TGCGCCAGCAGCTCAAGGGGGTATGGCTACACCTTC
clone size: -; J gene: TRBJ2-5; V gene: TRBV6-6; D gene: TRBD2; CDR3 protein: CASRRERETQYF; CDR3 DNA: TGTGCCAGCAGGCGGGAGAGGGAGACCCAGTACTTC
clone size: once; J gene: TRBJ2-3; V gene: TRBV28; D gene: -; CDR3 protein: CASSILKHPGTDTQYF; CDR3 DNA: TGTGCCAGCAGTATACTAAAGCATCCGGGCACAGATACGCAGTATTTT
clone size: -; J gene: TRBJ2-2; V gene: TRBV5-4; D gene: TRBD1; CDR3 protein: CASSTGTGETGELFF; CDR3 DNA: TGTGCCAGCAGCACTGGGACAGGGGAAACCGGGGAGCTGTTTTTT
clone size: -; J gene: TRBJ2-7; V gene: TRBV12-3/TRBV12-4; D gene: TRBD2; CDR3 protein: CASTSGKGEQYF; CDR3 DNA: TGTGCCAGCACTAGCGGGAAAGGCGAGCAGTACTTC
clone size: -; J gene: TRBJ2-3; V gene: TRBV12-3/TRBV12-4; D gene: -; CDR3 protein: CASLLTDTQYF; CDR3 DNA: TGTGCCAGTCTCTTGACAGATACGCAGTATTTT
clone size: -; J gene: TRBJ2-3; V gene: TRBV3-1/TRBV3-2; D gene: -; CDR3 protein: CASSQQSGLTDTQYF; CDR3 DNA: TGTGCCAGCAGCCAACAGAGCGGACTCACAGATACGCAGTATTTT
clone size: -; J gene: TRBJ2-2; V gene: TRBV5-1; D gene: -; CDR3 protein: CASSLAGRSDTGELFF; CDR3 DNA: TGCGCCAGCAGTCTGGCGGGGCGTTCAGACACCGGGGAGCTGTTTTTT
clone size: -; J gene: TRBJ2-3; V gene: TRBV5-1; D gene: TRBD2; CDR3 protein: CASSALAGGRDTQYF; CDR3 DNA: TGCGCCAGCAGCGCTCTAGCGGGGGGGCGTGATACGCAGTATTTT
clone size: -; J gene: TRBJ2-3; V gene: TRBV5-1; D gene: -; CDR3 protein: CASSLGERGTDTQYF; CDR3 DNA: TGCGCCAGCAGCTTGGGGGAGAGGGGGACAGATACGCAGTATTTT
clone size: -; J gene: TRBJ2-7; V gene: TRBV5-1; D gene: TRBD2; CDR3 protein: CASSLAGSGVPYEQYF; CDR3 DNA: TGCGCCAGCAGCCTTGCGGGTAGCGGGGTTCCCTACGAGCAGTACTTC
clone size: -; J gene: TRBJ2-1; V gene: TRBV5-1; D gene: TRBD2; CDR3 protein: CASSPGGAGYNEQFF; CDR3 DNA: TGCGCCAGCAGCCCCGGGGGGGCCGGCTACAATGAGCAGTTCTTC
clone size: -; J gene: TRBJ1-1; V gene: TRBV6-5; D gene: -; CDR3 protein: CASSYGGATEAFF; CDR3 DNA: TGTGCCAGCAGTTACGGGGGGGCCACTGAAGCTTTCTTT
clone size: -; J gene: TRBJ2-1; V gene: TRBV18; D gene: TRBD2; CDR3 protein: CASSSRTSGRASYNEQFF; CDR3 DNA: TGTGCCAGCTCATCCAGGACTAGCGGGAGGGCCTCATACAATGAGCAGTTCTTC
clone size: -; J gene: TRBJ2-2; V gene: TRBV7-9; D gene: -; CDR3 protein: CASSLGGGAEELFF; CDR3 DNA: TGTGCCAGCAGCTTAGGAGGAGGGGCCGAGGAGCTGTTTTTT
clone size: -; J gene: TRBJ2-1; V gene: TRBV27; D gene: -; CDR3 protein: CASSLSSGTSPGVDEQFF; CDR3 DNA: TGTGCCAGCAGTTTATCGAGTGGGACTTCACCTGGGGTAGATGAGCAGTTCTTC
clone size: -; J gene: TRBJ2-3; V gene: TRBV3-1/TRBV3-2; D gene: -; CDR3 protein: CASSPRLDTQYF; CDR3 DNA: TGTGCCAGCAGCCCCAGGTTGGATACGCAGTATTTT
clone size: -; J gene: TRBJ1-1; V gene: TRBV11-2; D gene: -; CDR3 protein: CASSPLSTEAFF; CDR3 DNA: TGTGCCAGCAGCCCCCTAAGTACTGAAGCTTTCTTT
clone size: once; J gene: TRBJ2-5; V gene: TRBV5-6; D gene: TRBD2; CDR3 protein: CASSLVGSGGGQETQYF; CDR3 DNA: TGTGCCAGCAGCTTGGTGGGTAGCGGGGGAGGGCAAGAGACCCAGTACTTC
clone size: -; J gene: TRBJ2-1; V gene: TRBV2; D gene: -; CDR3 protein: CASSKDNFNEQFF; CDR3 DNA: TGTGCCAGCAGCAAAGACAACTTCAATGAGCAGTTCTTC
clone size: -; J gene: TRBJ1-2; V gene: TRBV4-1; D gene: -; CDR3 protein: CASSQERGGAYGYTF; CDR3 DNA: TGCGCCAGCAGCCAAGAACGCGGGGGCGCCTATGGCTACACCTTC
clone size: -; J gene: TRBJ2-3; V gene: TRBV6-2/TRBV6-3; D gene: -; CDR3 protein: CASSKGRSTDTQYF; CDR3 DNA: TGTGCCAGCAGTAAAGGAAGGAGTACAGATACGCAGTATTTT
clone size: -; J gene: TRBJ2-1; V gene: TRBV3-1/TRBV3-2; D gene: TRBD1; CDR3 protein: CASSPLKGAVPNEQFF; CDR3 DNA: TGTGCCAGCAGCCCGTTAAAGGGGGCCGTCCCCAATGAGCAGTTCTTC
clone size: -; J gene: TRBJ2-6; V gene: TRBV7-9; D gene: -; CDR3 protein: CASSRDSGANVLTF; CDR3 DNA: TGTGCCAGCAGCCGGGACTCTGGGGCCAACGTCCTGACTTTC
clone size: -; J gene: TRBJ1-5; V gene: TRBV5-3; D gene: -; CDR3 protein: CARSPTGPQPQHF; CDR3 DNA: TGTGCCAGAAGCCCCACAGGGCCTCAGCCCCAGCATTTT
clone size: -; J gene: TRBJ2-2; V gene: TRBV2; D gene: TRBD2; CDR3 protein: CARAGTIGTGELFF; CDR3 DNA: TGTGCCAGAGCCGGGACTATTGGCACCGGGGAGCTGTTTTTT
clone size: -; J gene: TRBJ2-1; V gene: TRBV5-1; D gene: TRBD2; CDR3 protein: CASSTLGLAGGNEQFF; CDR3 DNA: TGCGCCAGCAGCACCCTGGGACTAGCGGGGGGTAATGAGCAGTTCTTC
clone size: once; J gene: TRBJ2-3; V gene: TRBV18; D gene: TRBD1; CDR3 protein: CASSTGTGADTQYF; CDR3 DNA: TGTGCCAGCTCGACCGGGACAGGGGCAGATACGCAGTATTTT
clone size: -; J gene: TRBJ1-5; V gene: TRBV28; D gene: TRBD1; CDR3 protein: CASSFGQGVANQPQHF; CDR3 DNA: TGTGCCAGCAGTTTCGGACAGGGAGTGGCCAATCAGCCCCAGCATTTT